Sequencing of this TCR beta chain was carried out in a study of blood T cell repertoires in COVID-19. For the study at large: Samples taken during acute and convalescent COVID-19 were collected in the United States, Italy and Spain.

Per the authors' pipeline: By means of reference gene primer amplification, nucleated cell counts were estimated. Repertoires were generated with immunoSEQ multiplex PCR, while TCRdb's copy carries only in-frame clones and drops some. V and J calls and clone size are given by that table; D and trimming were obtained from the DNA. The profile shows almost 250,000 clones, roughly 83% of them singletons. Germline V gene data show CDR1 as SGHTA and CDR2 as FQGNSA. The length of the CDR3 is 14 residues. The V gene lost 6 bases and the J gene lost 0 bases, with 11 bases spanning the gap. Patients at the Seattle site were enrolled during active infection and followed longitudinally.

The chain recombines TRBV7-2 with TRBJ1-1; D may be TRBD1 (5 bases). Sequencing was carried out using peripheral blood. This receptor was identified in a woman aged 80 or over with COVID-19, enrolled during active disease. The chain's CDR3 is CASSYSGMNTEAFF. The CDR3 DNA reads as TGTGCCAGCAGTTACTCAGGGATGAACACTGAAGCTTTCTTT.